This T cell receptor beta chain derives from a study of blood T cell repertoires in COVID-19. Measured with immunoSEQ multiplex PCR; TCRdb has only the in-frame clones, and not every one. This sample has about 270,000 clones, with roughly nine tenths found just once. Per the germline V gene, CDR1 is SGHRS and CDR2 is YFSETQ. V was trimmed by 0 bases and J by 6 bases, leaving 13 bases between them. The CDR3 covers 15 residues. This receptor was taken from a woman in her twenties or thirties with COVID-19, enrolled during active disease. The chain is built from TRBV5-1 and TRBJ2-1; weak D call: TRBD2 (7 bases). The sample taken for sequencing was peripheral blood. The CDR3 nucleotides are TGCGCCAGCAGCTTGGTGGGGGGGCCCCTCAATGAGCAGTTCTTC. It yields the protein CASSLVGGPLNEQFF.